A single sample gave rise to the 2 T cell receptor beta chains below, sequenced in a study of T cells after yellow fever vaccination (dated by TCRdb to between 2019 and 2020). The treatment or condition label, read with the paper, signifies: live attenuated yellow fever vaccine strain. Library preparation employed 5' RACE. Instrument on record: Illumina HiSeq 2500. TCRdb reran the public reads through fastp at Q25 and MiXCR, keeping productive beta chains. Rows with one shared CDR3 protein collapse into an entry with the most common genes and DNA. The sample table shows some 80,000 distinct CDR3 sequences, and roughly 14% are seen once. 20% to 25% of the sample is in the top ten clones. The sequencing used CD8+ T cells not binding an NS4B(214-222) dextramer, sorted from PBMCs, collected about 21 days after the first yellow fever vaccination. This sample's cell subset or site label indicates: NS4B epitope dextramer-negative CD8 T cells. The receptors were gathered from a man aged 18-30 years who received the YFV17D yellow fever vaccine.

In this sample, this clonotype turned up a few times. The J gene is TRBJ1-1, the V gene TRBV9; maybe TRBD1 (6 bases). V lost 3 bases and J lost 1, with 7 bases in between. CDR3 length: 13 residues. Germline-derived CDR1 and CDR2 are SGDLS and YYNGEE. CDR3 sequence reads: CASSETGNTEAFF. The CDR3 DNA reads as TGTGCCAGCAGCGAGACAGGGAACACTGAAGCTTTCTTT.

V gene TRBV2 combines with J gene TRBJ2-7; the D is unclear. This CDR3 is 13 amino acids long. CDR1 is SNHLY and CDR2 is FYNNEI in the germline V gene. V was trimmed by 1 base and J by 6 bases, leaving 10 bases between them. The DNA of the CDR3 is TGTGCCAGCAGTGAAGTTACAGTTGCCGAGCAGTACTTC. Its translation is CASSEVTVAEQYF.